Listed below are T cell receptor beta chains from one sample, sequenced in a study of blood T cells in healthy people across ages. In TCRdb, the 5' RACE reads were re-called with MiXCR into one record per CDR3 protein. This table holds about 640,000 distinct CDR3 sequences, about 30% found once. What was sequenced was blood. The receptors shown here come from a woman of 80 years or more in good health. CDR3s include the opening cysteine and the closing phenylalanine or tryptophan. D genes are given only for firm matches. Where a row states a size, it is once, few, many or the class of an expanded clone; other rows omit it.

abundance: -
len: 17
v_gene: TRBV5-1
d_gene: TRBD1
j_gene: TRBJ2-7
CDR3nt: TGCGCCAGCAGCCTGGGGCTCCGGGACAGGGGTAGCCGCGAGCAGTACTTC
CDR3aa: CASSLGLRDRGSREQYF

abundance: many
len: 17
v_gene: TRBV5-1
d_gene: -
j_gene: TRBJ2-3
CDR3nt: TGCGCCAGCAGCTACTACTCGGCCCCAGTGGGCACAGATACGCAGTATTTT
CDR3aa: CASSYYSAPVGTDTQYF

abundance: -
len: 14
v_gene: TRBV3-1
d_gene: TRBD1
j_gene: TRBJ1-4
CDR3nt: TGTGCCAGCAGCCCGGGCAGGGGGCAGGAAAAACTGTTTTTT
CDR3aa: CASSPGRGQEKLFF

abundance: -
len: 15
v_gene: TRBV7-2
d_gene: -
j_gene: TRBJ1-3
CDR3nt: TGTGCCAGCAGCTCCGGTGGGGGGTCTGGAAACACCATATATTTT
CDR3aa: CASSSGGGSGNTIYF

abundance: many
len: 13
v_gene: TRBV3-1
d_gene: -
j_gene: TRBJ2-5
CDR3nt: TGTGCCAGCAGCCAAAGGTATCAGGAGACCCAGTACTTC
CDR3aa: CASSQRYQETQYF

abundance: -
len: 13
v_gene: TRBV6-4
d_gene: -
j_gene: TRBJ2-2
CDR3nt: TGTGCCAGCAGTTCCGTTGTAGCCGGGGAGCTGTTTTTT
CDR3aa: CASSSVVAGELFF

abundance: many
len: 11
v_gene: TRBV29-1
d_gene: -
j_gene: TRBJ2-5
CDR3nt: TGCAGCGTGGAGGGGTCGGAGACCCAGTACTTC
CDR3aa: CSVEGSETQYF

abundance: -
len: 11
v_gene: TRBV12-3/TRBV12-4
d_gene: -
j_gene: TRBJ2-5
CDR3nt: TGTGCCAGCACCAAGGGGGAGACCCAGTACTTC
CDR3aa: CASTKGETQYF

abundance: -
len: 19
v_gene: TRBV3-1
d_gene: TRBD2
j_gene: TRBJ2-7
CDR3nt: TGTGCCAGCAGCTCCCTCGGGACTAGCGGGGGGGTCACTTACAATGAGCAGTACTTC
CDR3aa: CASSSLGTSGGVTYNEQYF

abundance: many
len: 15
v_gene: TRBV11-2
d_gene: -
j_gene: TRBJ1-4
CDR3nt: TGTGCCAGCAGCCCAGGACGGAGGGGGACTGAAAAACTGTTTTTT
CDR3aa: CASSPGRRGTEKLFF

abundance: many
len: 14
v_gene: TRBV5-1
d_gene: -
j_gene: TRBJ1-2
CDR3nt: TGCGCCAGCGCTTTTGGGGGGCAATCCGGTGGCTACACCTTC
CDR3aa: CASAFGGQSGGYTF

abundance: -
len: 14
v_gene: TRBV7-2
d_gene: TRBD1
j_gene: TRBJ2-3
CDR3nt: TGTGCCAGCAGAAAAAGAGGGGGCGAGGATACGCAGTATTTT
CDR3aa: CASRKRGGEDTQYF

abundance: -
len: 16
v_gene: TRBV5-1
d_gene: -
j_gene: TRBJ2-2
CDR3nt: TGCGCCAGCAGCGCGGGGGACAGGCACATCGCCGGGGAGCTGTTTTTT
CDR3aa: CASSAGDRHIAGELFF

abundance: many
len: 13
v_gene: TRBV29-1
d_gene: TRBD2
j_gene: TRBJ2-7
CDR3nt: TGCAGCGTCCCCACCGGCGGGGGGTACGAGCAGTACTTC
CDR3aa: CSVPTGGGYEQYF

abundance: few
len: 13
v_gene: TRBV24-1
d_gene: -
j_gene: TRBJ2-1
CDR3nt: TGTGCCACCAGTGCCCTCCGTAACAATGAGCAGTTCTTC
CDR3aa: CATSALRNNEQFF

abundance: few
len: 14
v_gene: TRBV25-1
d_gene: TRBD1
j_gene: TRBJ1-1
CDR3nt: TGTGCCAGCAGTGGACAGGGGGTAGGAACTGAAGCTTTCTTT
CDR3aa: CASSGQGVGTEAFF

abundance: few
len: 13
v_gene: TRBV20-1
d_gene: -
j_gene: TRBJ1-1
CDR3nt: TGCAGTGCTAGAGTAAGCGGGGGGCCTGAAGCTTTCTTT
CDR3aa: CSARVSGGPEAFF

abundance: -
len: 21
v_gene: TRBV20-1
d_gene: TRBD2
j_gene: TRBJ2-1
CDR3nt: TGCAGTGCTAGAGATTTTTCCGGGACTAGCGGGGGGGCTAGCAATTTTGGGGAGCAGTTCTTC
CDR3aa: CSARDFSGTSGGASNFGEQFF

abundance: -
len: 14
v_gene: TRBV12-3/TRBV12-4
d_gene: -
j_gene: TRBJ1-1
CDR3nt: TGTGCCAGCAGTAGAAAGGTAATGAACACTGAAGCTTTCTTT
CDR3aa: CASSRKVMNTEAFF

abundance: many
len: 13
v_gene: TRBV5-1
d_gene: TRBD1
j_gene: TRBJ1-2
CDR3nt: TGCGCCAGCAGCTTGGGCAGGGGGCTTGGCTACACCTTC
CDR3aa: CASSLGRGLGYTF

abundance: many
len: 14
v_gene: TRBV5-6
d_gene: -
j_gene: TRBJ1-2
CDR3nt: TGTGCCAGCAGCCTAGGAGCAGGTCCCTATGGCTACACCTTC
CDR3aa: CASSLGAGPYGYTF

abundance: many
len: 17
v_gene: TRBV7-2
d_gene: -
j_gene: TRBJ1-5
CDR3nt: TGTGCCAGCAGCCCACAAGGGGGGGCAAATAGCAATCAGCCCCAGCATTTT
CDR3aa: CASSPQGGANSNQPQHF

abundance: -
len: 15
v_gene: TRBV7-2
d_gene: TRBD2
j_gene: TRBJ2-7
CDR3nt: TGTGGCAGCAGCTTCACCGGGACTAAGGACTACGAGCGGTACTTC
CDR3aa: CGSSFTGTKDYERYF

abundance: -
len: 17
v_gene: TRBV7-2
d_gene: TRBD2
j_gene: TRBJ2-1
CDR3nt: TGTGCCAGCACTGGACATCGAGGGAGGGTCTCCTACAATGAGCAGTTCTTC
CDR3aa: CASTGHRGRVSYNEQFF

abundance: few
len: 15
v_gene: TRBV3-1
d_gene: -
j_gene: TRBJ2-3
CDR3nt: TGTGCCAGCAGCCAAGGACAAAGACTAGTGGATACGCAGTATTTT
CDR3aa: CASSQGQRLVDTQYF

abundance: -
len: 13
v_gene: TRBV20-1
d_gene: -
j_gene: TRBJ2-5
CDR3nt: TGCGGAAGCCCCCGGGGACCTGAAGAGACCCAGTACTTC
CDR3aa: CGSPRGPEETQYF

abundance: many
len: 13
v_gene: TRBV4-3
d_gene: -
j_gene: TRBJ2-1
CDR3nt: TGCGCCAGCAGCCAAGAGCAAGGAAATGAGCAGTTCTTC
CDR3aa: CASSQEQGNEQFF

abundance: many
len: 15
v_gene: TRBV5-1
d_gene: -
j_gene: TRBJ1-1
CDR3nt: TGCGCCAGCAGCCCTGGCGGGCTACTGAACACTGAAGCTTTCTTT
CDR3aa: CASSPGGLLNTEAFF

abundance: -
len: 15
v_gene: TRBV5-1
d_gene: TRBD1
j_gene: TRBJ2-7
CDR3nt: TGCGCCAGCAGCGAGGGACAGGGCAGATTCGGCGAGCAGTACTTC
CDR3aa: CASSEGQGRFGEQYF

abundance: many
len: 15
v_gene: TRBV7-2
d_gene: -
j_gene: TRBJ2-3
CDR3nt: TGTGCCAGCAGCCTAGGACGGATGAGCACAGATACGCAGTATTTT
CDR3aa: CASSLGRMSTDTQYF

abundance: many
len: 14
v_gene: TRBV20-1
d_gene: -
j_gene: TRBJ1-2
CDR3nt: TGCAGTGCTCACGAAGGACATTCTAACTATGGCTACACCTTC
CDR3aa: CSAHEGHSNYGYTF

abundance: few
len: 14
v_gene: TRBV19
d_gene: -
j_gene: TRBJ2-1
CDR3nt: TGTGCCAGTAGTGACCGGGGTCACAACAATGAGCAGTTCTTC
CDR3aa: CASSDRGHNNEQFF

abundance: -
len: 15
v_gene: TRBV6-1
d_gene: TRBD2
j_gene: TRBJ2-3
CDR3nt: TGTGCCAGCAGCCCCTGGACTAGCGGGGGAAATACGCAGTATTTT
CDR3aa: CASSPWTSGGNTQYF

abundance: few
len: 16
v_gene: TRBV20-1
d_gene: TRBD2
j_gene: TRBJ2-1
CDR3nt: TGCAGTGCTGCCCGACTAGCGGGGGGCTCCTACAATGAGCAGTTCTTC
CDR3aa: CSAARLAGGSYNEQFF

abundance: few
len: 15
v_gene: TRBV19
d_gene: TRBD1
j_gene: TRBJ1-5
CDR3nt: TGTGCCAGTAGTACACAGGGGGCGCTGGAACAGCCCCAGCATTTT
CDR3aa: CASSTQGALEQPQHF

abundance: -
len: 12
v_gene: TRBV30
d_gene: -
j_gene: TRBJ1-4
CDR3nt: TGTGCCTGGAGTGTACAAAATGAAAAACTGTTTTTT
CDR3aa: CAWSVQNEKLFF

abundance: -
len: 20
v_gene: TRBV30
d_gene: TRBD1
j_gene: TRBJ2-7
CDR3nt: TGTGCCTGGAGTGGCGTCTGGACAGGGGGGGAGGGGGGCTCCTACAATGAGCAGTACTTC
CDR3aa: CAWSGVWTGGEGGSYNEQYF

abundance: -
len: 14
v_gene: TRBV2
d_gene: -
j_gene: TRBJ2-1
CDR3nt: TGTGCCAGCAGTGGGACTAACGGATCCAATGAGCAGTTCTTC
CDR3aa: CASSGTNGSNEQFF

abundance: -
len: 12
v_gene: TRBV20-1
d_gene: TRBD2
j_gene: TRBJ2-3
CDR3nt: TGCGGGGGGACTAGCCCCACAGATACGCAGTATTTT
CDR3aa: CGGTSPTDTQYF

abundance: few
len: 15
v_gene: TRBV7-8
d_gene: -
j_gene: TRBJ1-4
CDR3nt: TGTGCCAGCAGCATAACCGGGACAACTAATGAAAAACTGTTTTTT
CDR3aa: CASSITGTTNEKLFF

abundance: -
len: 14
v_gene: TRBV7-2
d_gene: -
j_gene: TRBJ1-2
CDR3nt: TGTGCCAGCAGCTTAGGGGGGACACACTATGGCTACACCTTC
CDR3aa: CASSLGGTHYGYTF

abundance: -
len: 13
v_gene: TRBV10-3
d_gene: -
j_gene: TRBJ1-6
CDR3nt: TGTGCCATCAGTGAACAGGGAAGTTCACCCCTCCACTTT
CDR3aa: CAISEQGSSPLHF